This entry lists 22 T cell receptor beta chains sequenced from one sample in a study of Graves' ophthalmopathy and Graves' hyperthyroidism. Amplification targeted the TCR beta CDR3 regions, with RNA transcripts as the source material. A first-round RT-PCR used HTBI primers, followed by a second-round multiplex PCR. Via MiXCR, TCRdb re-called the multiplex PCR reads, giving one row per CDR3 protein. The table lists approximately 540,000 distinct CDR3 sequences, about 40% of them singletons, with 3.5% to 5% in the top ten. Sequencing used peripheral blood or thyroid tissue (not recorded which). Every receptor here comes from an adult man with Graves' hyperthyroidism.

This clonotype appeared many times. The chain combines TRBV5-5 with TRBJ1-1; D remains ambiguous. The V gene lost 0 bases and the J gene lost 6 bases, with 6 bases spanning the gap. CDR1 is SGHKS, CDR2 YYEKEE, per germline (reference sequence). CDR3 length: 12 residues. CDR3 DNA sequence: TGTGCCAGCAGCTTGGGATGGTCTGAAGCTTTCTTT. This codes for CASSLGWSEAFF.

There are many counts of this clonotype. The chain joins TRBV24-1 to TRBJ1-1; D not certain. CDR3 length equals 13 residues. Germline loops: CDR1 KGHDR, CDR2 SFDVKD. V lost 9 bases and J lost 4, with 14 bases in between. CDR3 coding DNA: TGTGCCACCTCACCGGGGATGAGCACTGAAGCTTTCTTT. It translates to CATSPGMSTEAFF.

The CDR3 protein is CSASAGGRTEAFF. For the CDR3, the DNA is TGCAGCGCATCAGCAGGGGGCAGAACTGAAGCTTTCTTT. The chain has TRBV29-1 and TRBJ1-1, with 8 bases aligning to TRBD1. V gave up 7 bases and J gave up 5 bases; unmatched junction bases: 9. The germline CDR1 and CDR2 sequences are SQVTM and ANQGSEA. The CDR3 spans 13 residues.

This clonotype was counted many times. The CDR3 spells CAISETLEYGYTF. In DNA, the CDR3 is TGTGCCATCAGTGAGACTTTAGAGTATGGCTACACCTTC. The chain has TRBV10-3 and TRBJ1-2; the D is unclear. CDR3 length: 13 amino acids. Between the trimmed V and J ends, which lost 2 bases and 5 bases, there was a span of 9 bases. CDR1 is ENHRY and CDR2 is SYGVKD in the germline V gene.

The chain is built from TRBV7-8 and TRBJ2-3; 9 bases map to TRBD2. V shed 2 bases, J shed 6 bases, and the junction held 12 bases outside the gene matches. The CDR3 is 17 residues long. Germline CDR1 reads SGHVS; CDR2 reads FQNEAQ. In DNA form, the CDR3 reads TGTGCCAGCAGCTTACCCTGGGCGGGGGGGCAGGAGGATACGCAGTATTTT. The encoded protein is CASSLPWAGGQEDTQYF.

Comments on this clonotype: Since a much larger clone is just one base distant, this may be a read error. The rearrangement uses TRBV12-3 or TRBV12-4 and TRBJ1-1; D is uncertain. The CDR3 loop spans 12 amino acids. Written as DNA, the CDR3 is TGTGTCAGCAGTTTAAACAGCCCTGAAGCTTTCTTT. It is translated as CVSSLNSPEAFF.

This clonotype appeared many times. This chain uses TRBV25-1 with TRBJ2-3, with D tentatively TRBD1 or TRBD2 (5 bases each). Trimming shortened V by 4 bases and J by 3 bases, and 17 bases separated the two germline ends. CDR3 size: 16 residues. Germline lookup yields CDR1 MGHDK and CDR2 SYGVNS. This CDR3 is CASSVDWGSSTDTQYF. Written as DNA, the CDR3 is TGTGCCAGCAGTGTGGATTGGGGGTCAAGTACAGATACGCAGTATTTT. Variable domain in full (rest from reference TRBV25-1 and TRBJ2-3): EADIYQTPRYLVIGTGKKITLECSQTMGHDKMYWYQQDPGMELHLIHYSYGVNSTEKGDLSSESTVSRIRTEHFPLTLESARPSHTSQYLCASSVDWGSSTDTQYFGPGTRLTVL.

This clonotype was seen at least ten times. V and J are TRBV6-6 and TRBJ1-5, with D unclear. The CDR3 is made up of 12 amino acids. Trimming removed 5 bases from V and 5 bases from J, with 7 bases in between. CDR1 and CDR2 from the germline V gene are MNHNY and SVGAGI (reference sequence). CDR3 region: CASSEFYQPQHF. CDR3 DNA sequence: TGTGCCAGCAGTGAGTTTTATCAGCCCCAGCATTTT.

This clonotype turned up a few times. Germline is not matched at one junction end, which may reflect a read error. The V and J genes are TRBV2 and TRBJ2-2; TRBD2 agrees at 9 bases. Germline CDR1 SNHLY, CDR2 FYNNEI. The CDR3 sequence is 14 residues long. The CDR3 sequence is CASIDQREVDEQFF. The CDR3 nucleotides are TGTGCCAGCATTGACCAGCGGGAGGTCGATGAGCAGTTTTTT.

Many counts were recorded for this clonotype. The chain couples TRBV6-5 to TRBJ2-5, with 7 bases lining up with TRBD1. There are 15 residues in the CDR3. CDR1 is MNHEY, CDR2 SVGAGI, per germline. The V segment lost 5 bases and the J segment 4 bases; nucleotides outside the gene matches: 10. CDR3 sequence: CASSQDRQGRETQYF. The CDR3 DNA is TGTGCCAGCAGTCAAGACCGACAGGGACGAGAGACCCAGTACTTC.

The DNA of the CDR3 is TGCAGTGCTACGGGACAGGGCTCGGGAAAACTGTTTTTT. Protein product: CSATGQGSGKLFF. This chain links TRBV20-1 with TRBJ1-4; TRBD1 matches at 9 bases. The CDR3 contains 13 residues. Germline loops: CDR1 DFQATT, CDR2 SNEGSKA (reference sequence). V gave up 4 bases and J gave up 10 bases; unmatched junction bases: 7.

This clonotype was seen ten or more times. The CDR3 reads CASSSRDRVHEQYF. In DNA form, the CDR3 reads TGTGCCAGCAGCTCCCGGGACAGGGTACACGAGCAGTACTTC. V and J are TRBV7-9 and TRBJ2-7; TRBD1 matches at 9 bases. Germline CDR1 reads SEHNR; CDR2 reads FQNEAQ (reference sequence). Germline trimming cut 4 bases from V and 5 bases from J; bases unmatched to any gene: 6. This CDR3 spans 14 amino acids.

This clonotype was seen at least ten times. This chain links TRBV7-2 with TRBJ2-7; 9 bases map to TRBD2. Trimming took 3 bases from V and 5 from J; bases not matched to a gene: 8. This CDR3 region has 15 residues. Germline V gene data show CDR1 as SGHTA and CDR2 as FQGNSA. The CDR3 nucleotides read TGTGCCAGCAGCTTTGTTAGCGGGAGTAGGAACGAGCAGTACTTC. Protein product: CASSFVSGSRNEQYF.

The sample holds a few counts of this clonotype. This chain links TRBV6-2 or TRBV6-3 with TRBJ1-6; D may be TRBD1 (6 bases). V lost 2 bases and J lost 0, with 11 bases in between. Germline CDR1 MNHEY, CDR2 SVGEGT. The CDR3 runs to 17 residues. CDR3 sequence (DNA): TGTGCCAGCAGTTACCTTGGGGGCGGCTCCTATAATTCACCCCTCCACTTT. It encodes CASSYLGGGSYNSPLHF.

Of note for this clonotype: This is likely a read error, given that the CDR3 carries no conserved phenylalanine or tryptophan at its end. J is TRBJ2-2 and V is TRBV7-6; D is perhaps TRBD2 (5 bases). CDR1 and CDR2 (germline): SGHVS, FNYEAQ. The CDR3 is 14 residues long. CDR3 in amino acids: CASSGGGNTGELFL. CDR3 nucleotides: TGTGCTAGCAGCGGTGGTGGGAACACCGGGGAGCTGTTTCTT.

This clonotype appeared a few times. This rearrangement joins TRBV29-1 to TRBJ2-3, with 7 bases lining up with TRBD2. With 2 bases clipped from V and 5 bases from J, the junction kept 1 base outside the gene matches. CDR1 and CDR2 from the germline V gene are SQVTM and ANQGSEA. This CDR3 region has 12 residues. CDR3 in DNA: TGCAGCGTTGAATGGGGGGGAGATACGCAGTATTTT. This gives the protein CSVEWGGDTQYF.

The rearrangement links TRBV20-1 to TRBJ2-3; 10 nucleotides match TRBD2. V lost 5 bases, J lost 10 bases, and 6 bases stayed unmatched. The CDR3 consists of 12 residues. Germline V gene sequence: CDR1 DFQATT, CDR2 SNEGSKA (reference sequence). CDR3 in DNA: TGCAGTGCTTCTAGCGGGAGTGAGGCGCAGTATTTT. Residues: CSASSGSEAQYF.

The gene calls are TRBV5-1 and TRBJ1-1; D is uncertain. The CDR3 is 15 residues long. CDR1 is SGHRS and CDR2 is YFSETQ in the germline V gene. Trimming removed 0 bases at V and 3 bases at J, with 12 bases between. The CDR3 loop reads CASSLGATGDTEAFF. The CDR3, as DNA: TGCGCCAGCAGCTTGGGGGCCACCGGGGACACTGAAGCTTTCTTT.

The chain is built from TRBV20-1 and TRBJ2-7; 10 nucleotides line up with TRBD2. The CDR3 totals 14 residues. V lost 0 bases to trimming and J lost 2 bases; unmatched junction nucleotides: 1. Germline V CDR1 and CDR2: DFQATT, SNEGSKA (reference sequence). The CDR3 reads CSAREGTSAYEQYF. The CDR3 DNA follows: TGCAGTGCTAGAGAAGGGACTAGCGCCTACGAGCAGTACTTC.

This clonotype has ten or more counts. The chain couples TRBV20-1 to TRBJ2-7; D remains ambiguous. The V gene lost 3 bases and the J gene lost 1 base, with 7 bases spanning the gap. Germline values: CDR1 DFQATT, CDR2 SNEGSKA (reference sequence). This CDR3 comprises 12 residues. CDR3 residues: CSASPDSYEQYF. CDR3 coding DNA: TGCAGTGCTAGTCCAGATTCCTACGAGCAGTACTTC.

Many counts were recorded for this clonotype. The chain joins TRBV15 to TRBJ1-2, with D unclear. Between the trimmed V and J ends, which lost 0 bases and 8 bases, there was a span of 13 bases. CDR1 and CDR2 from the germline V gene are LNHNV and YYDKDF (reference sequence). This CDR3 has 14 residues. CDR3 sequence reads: CATSRDRGSWGYTF. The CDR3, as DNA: TGTGCCACCAGCAGAGATCGGGGATCTTGGGGCTACACCTTC.

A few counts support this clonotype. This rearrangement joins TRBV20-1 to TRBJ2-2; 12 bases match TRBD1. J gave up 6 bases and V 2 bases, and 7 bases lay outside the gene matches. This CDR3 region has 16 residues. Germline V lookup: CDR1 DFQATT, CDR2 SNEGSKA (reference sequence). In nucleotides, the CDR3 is TGCAGTGCTAGACCCCCCGGGACAGGGGGCTCCGGGGAGCTGTTTTTT. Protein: CSARPPGTGGSGELFF.